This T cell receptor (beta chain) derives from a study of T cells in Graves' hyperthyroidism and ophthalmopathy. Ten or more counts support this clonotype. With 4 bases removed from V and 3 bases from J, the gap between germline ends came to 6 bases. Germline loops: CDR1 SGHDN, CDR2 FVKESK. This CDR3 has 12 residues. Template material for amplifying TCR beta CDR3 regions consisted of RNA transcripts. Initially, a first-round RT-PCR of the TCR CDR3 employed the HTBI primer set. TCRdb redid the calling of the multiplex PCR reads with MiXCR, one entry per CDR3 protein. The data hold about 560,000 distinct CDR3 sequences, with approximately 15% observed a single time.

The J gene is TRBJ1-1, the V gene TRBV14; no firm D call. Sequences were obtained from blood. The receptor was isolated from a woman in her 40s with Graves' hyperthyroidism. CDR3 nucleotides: TGTGCCAGCAGCCCGTACTACACTGAAGCTTTCTTT. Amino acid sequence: CASSPYYTEAFF.